This T cell receptor beta chain comes out of a study of PD-L1 blockade in urothelial cancer. Study information: Patients began atezolizumab, 1,200 mg intravenously every 3 weeks, at some point between 2013 and 2014. Males with urothelial cancer arising in the bladder constituted most of the roughly 30 patients. Once treatment had started, blood was analyzed at 3 weeks (second dose) and again at 6 weeks.

Synthetic spike-ins, TCR analog templates, were added into each PCR. TCRdb keeps only in-frame clones here, not all; method: immunoSEQ multiplex PCR. The data hold roughly 45,000 clones, with about 88% observed a single time. The germline V and J ends were trimmed by 3 bases and 7 bases, with 9 bases remaining between them. The germline CDR1 and CDR2 sequences are MNHNS and SASEGT. The CDR3 sequence is 12 residues long. The V call is TRBV6-1, the J call TRBJ1-2; D might be TRBD1 (6 bases). Sequencing was performed on PBMCs, taken around atezolizumab (anti-PD-L1) treatment. The source of this sequence is a woman aged 55-70 years with urothelial cancer. The DNA of the CDR3 is TGTGCCAGCAGTGAGGCAGGGGTTGGCTACACCTTC. It specifies CASSEAGVGYTF.